The present T cell receptor beta chain was sequenced within a study of T cell responses to AZD1222 COVID-19 vaccine. Study results and limitations: The donor group comprised mostly white British people and more females; the analysis possibly underestimated clonal diversity. Compared with day 0, the breadth and depth of the Spike-specific TCR repertoire rose significantly after two doses of AZD1222. The CD4 TCRs associated with vaccination extended across spike and predominated at 160-218 and 743-854.

Worth noting for this clone: Antigen specificity is unknown.

The assay was immunoSEQ multiplex PCR, and TCRdb's table has in-frame clones only and misses some. The sample has some 91,000 clones, 90% to 95% seen once. This CDR3 has 13 amino acids. The germline V gene has CDR1 GTSNPN and CDR2 SVGIG (reference sequence). Trimming at V came to 1 base and at J to 8 bases, leaving 5 bases not matched to a gene. The V gene is TRBV30, the J gene TRBJ1-5; 7 nucleotides match TRBD1. Sequences were derived from peripheral blood, sampled on day 0 of AZD1222 vaccination. The sequence came from an adult in good health. This CDR3 reads CAWSGQGGKPQHF. CDR3 nucleotides: TGTGCCTGGAGTGGACAGGGCGGGAAGCCCCAGCATTTT.